Listed below are T cell receptor beta chains from one sample, sequenced in a study of blood T cell repertoires in COVID-19. The protocol was immunoSEQ multiplex PCR, while the TCRdb copy is restricted to in-frame clones and leaves out a portion. In the table there are some 300,000 clones, roughly 90% of which are singletons. Material: PBMCs or T cells enriched from blood (not recorded which). Source of these receptors: a young woman who had recovered from COVID-19. CDR3s include the opening cysteine and the closing phenylalanine or tryptophan. A D gene is named only where the DNA matches it firmly. Rows may omit the clone size; those that give it use once, few, many or a size class.

V gene: TRBV6-4; J gene: TRBJ2-3; clone size: NA; D gene: NA; CDR3 protein: CASSVGLASTDTQYF; CDR3 DNA: TGTGCCAGCAGTGTGGGACTGGCTAGCACAGATACGCAGTATTTT
V gene: TRBV19; J gene: TRBJ2-7; clone size: NA; D gene: TRBD2; CDR3 protein: CASTPAGGPYEQYF; CDR3 DNA: TGTGCCAGTACTCCAGCGGGGGGCCCCTACGAGCAGTACTTC
V gene: TRBV7-9; J gene: TRBJ2-1; clone size: NA; D gene: NA; CDR3 protein: CASSPRGFGETYNEQFF; CDR3 DNA: TGTGCCAGCAGCCCTAGAGGCTTCGGCGAAACCTACAATGAGCAGTTCTTC
V gene: TRBV5-1; J gene: TRBJ1-1; clone size: NA; D gene: NA; CDR3 protein: CASSPQGGGTEAFF; CDR3 DNA: TGCGCCAGCAGCCCACAGGGTGGTGGCACTGAAGCTTTCTTT
V gene: TRBV6-5; J gene: TRBJ2-1; clone size: NA; D gene: TRBD2; CDR3 protein: CASSYGSGGRSEQFF; CDR3 DNA: TGTGCCAGCAGTTACGGTAGCGGGGGGAGGAGTGAGCAGTTCTTC
V gene: TRBV6-4; J gene: TRBJ2-3; clone size: NA; D gene: TRBD2; CDR3 protein: CASHSLAGGPDTQYF; CDR3 DNA: TGTGCCAGCCACTCACTAGCGGGGGGGCCGGATACGCAGTATTTT
V gene: TRBV6-5; J gene: TRBJ1-6; clone size: NA; D gene: NA; CDR3 protein: CASSLSNRSPLHF; CDR3 DNA: TGTGCCAGCAGTTTATCGAATAGATCACCCCTCCACTTT
V gene: TRBV5-6; J gene: TRBJ1-5; clone size: NA; D gene: NA; CDR3 protein: CASSLRGRTNQPQHF; CDR3 DNA: TGTGCCAGCAGCTTGCGTGGCAGGACTAATCAGCCCCAGCATTTT
V gene: TRBV19; J gene: TRBJ1-2; clone size: NA; D gene: TRBD1; CDR3 protein: CASRDKGTDYGYTF; CDR3 DNA: TGTGCCAGTAGAGACAAAGGGACAGACTATGGCTACACCTTC
V gene: TRBV5-1; J gene: TRBJ2-2; clone size: NA; D gene: TRBD1; CDR3 protein: CASSLLGRTGAGELFF; CDR3 DNA: TGCGCCAGCAGCTTGTTGGGACGGACAGGGGCCGGGGAGCTGTTTTTT
V gene: TRBV10-3; J gene: TRBJ1-4; clone size: NA; D gene: NA; CDR3 protein: CALDSPGRDHNEKLFF; CDR3 DNA: TGTGCCTTGGATTCCCCTGGGCGTGACCATAATGAAAAACTGTTTTTT
V gene: TRBV15; J gene: TRBJ2-7; clone size: NA; D gene: TRBD2; CDR3 protein: CATSRSTSGGTGPHYEQYF; CDR3 DNA: TGTGCCACCAGCCGCAGTACTAGCGGGGGGACCGGCCCCCACTACGAGCAGTACTTC
V gene: TRBV18; J gene: TRBJ1-6; clone size: NA; D gene: NA; CDR3 protein: CASSPSGRDSPLHF; CDR3 DNA: TGTGCCAGCTCACCCTCGGGGAGGGATTCACCCCTCCACTTT
V gene: TRBV19; J gene: TRBJ2-1; clone size: NA; D gene: NA; CDR3 protein: CASRERGRSEQFF; CDR3 DNA: TGTGCCAGTAGAGAAAGGGGTCGAAGTGAGCAGTTCTTC
V gene: TRBV29-1; J gene: TRBJ2-7; clone size: NA; D gene: NA; CDR3 protein: CSVATAANSYEQYF; CDR3 DNA: TGCAGCGTGGCCACAGCTGCGAACTCCTACGAGCAGTACTTC
V gene: TRBV2; J gene: TRBJ2-1; clone size: NA; D gene: NA; CDR3 protein: CASSRQDNEQFF; CDR3 DNA: TGTGCCAGCAGTCGACAGGACAATGAGCAGTTCTTC
V gene: TRBV4-1; J gene: TRBJ2-5; clone size: NA; D gene: TRBD2; CDR3 protein: CASSQLVAGGPRAQYF; CDR3 DNA: TGCGCCAGCAGCCAGCTGGTAGCGGGGGGCCCCAGGGCCCAGTACTTC
V gene: TRBV2; J gene: TRBJ1-2; clone size: many; D gene: NA; CDR3 protein: CASSERQGYYGYTF; CDR3 DNA: TGTGCCAGCAGTGAAAGGCAGGGCTACTATGGCTACACCTTC
V gene: TRBV24-1; J gene: TRBJ1-5; clone size: NA; D gene: TRBD1; CDR3 protein: CATSDSQGAEQPQHF; CDR3 DNA: TGTGCCACCAGTGACTCCCAGGGGGCCGAACAGCCCCAGCATTTT
V gene: TRBV18; J gene: TRBJ2-1; clone size: NA; D gene: NA; CDR3 protein: CASSLTGSNEQFF; CDR3 DNA: TGTGCCAGCTCACTGACAGGAAGCAATGAGCAGTTCTTC
V gene: TRBV27; J gene: TRBJ1-6; clone size: NA; D gene: NA; CDR3 protein: CASSLQGSYNSPLHF; CDR3 DNA: TGTGCCAGCAGTTTACAGGGGAGCTATAATTCACCCCTCCACTTT
V gene: TRBV30; J gene: TRBJ2-2; clone size: NA; D gene: NA; CDR3 protein: CAWSVGGTAGELFF; CDR3 DNA: TGTGCCTGGAGTGTAGGCGGGACAGCCGGGGAGCTGTTTTTT